This T cell receptor beta chain was obtained from a study of shared clonotypes between healthy human individuals. The germline CDR1 and CDR2 sequences are SGHRS and YFSETQ. V lost 1 base, J lost 4 bases, and 9 bases lay in between. This CDR3 region has 14 residues. Method: immunoSEQ multiplex PCR; TCRdb's copy keeps in-frame clones and lacks some. Among 1.4 million or so clones listed, less than 99% were seen once. This rearrangement joins TRBV5-1 to TRBJ1-3; perhaps TRBD1 as D (5 bases). Input material: naive CD4+ T cells sorted from blood. Noted subset: CD45RA+ positively selected. This sequence originates from a man under 40 in good health. The CDR3 DNA is TGCGCCAGCAGCTTGTCAGGGCACGGAAACACCATATATTTT. It is translated as CASSLSGHGNTIYF.